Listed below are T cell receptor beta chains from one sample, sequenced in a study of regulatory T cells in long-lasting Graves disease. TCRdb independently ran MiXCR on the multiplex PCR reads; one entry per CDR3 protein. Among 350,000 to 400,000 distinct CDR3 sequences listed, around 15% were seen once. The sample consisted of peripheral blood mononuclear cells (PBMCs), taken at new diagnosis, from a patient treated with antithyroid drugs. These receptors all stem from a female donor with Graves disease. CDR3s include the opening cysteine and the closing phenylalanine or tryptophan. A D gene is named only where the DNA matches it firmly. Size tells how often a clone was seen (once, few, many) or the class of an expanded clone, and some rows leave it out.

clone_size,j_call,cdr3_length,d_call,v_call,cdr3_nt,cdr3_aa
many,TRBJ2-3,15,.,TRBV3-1,TGTGCCAGCAGCCAAGTCTACAGGGCAATGGATACGCAGTATTTT,CASSQVYRAMDTQYF
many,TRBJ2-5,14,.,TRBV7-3,TGTGCCAGCAGCCCCGGGATTTCCAAAGAGACCCAGTACTTC,CASSPGISKETQYF
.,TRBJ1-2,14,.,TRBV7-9,TGTGCCAGCAGCTTAGTCGCGGGGCGATATGGCTACACCTTC,CASSLVAGRYGYTF
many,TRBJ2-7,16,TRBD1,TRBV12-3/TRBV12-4,TGTGCCAGCAGTCCAACGACAGGGACGTTTATTTACGAGCAGTACTTC,CASSPTTGTFIYEQYF
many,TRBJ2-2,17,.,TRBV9,TGTGCCAGCAGCGAGGCCGGCTACTACCCTCACACCGGGGAGCTGTTTTTT,CASSEAGYYPHTGELFF
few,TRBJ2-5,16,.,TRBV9,TGTGCCAGCAGCGTAGAATCAGCCGACTACGGGGAGACCCAGTACTTC,CASSVESADYGETQYF
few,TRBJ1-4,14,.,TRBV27,TGTGCCAGCAGCCGGCAGGGTATCAGCGAAAAACTGTTTTTT,CASSRQGISEKLFF
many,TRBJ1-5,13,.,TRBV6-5,TGTGCCAGCAGGTACGATAGCAATCAGCCCCAGCATTTT,CASRYDSNQPQHF
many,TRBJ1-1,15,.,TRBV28,TGTGCCAGCAGCGCAATGGGACGGATATTGACTGAAGCTTTCTTT,CASSAMGRILTEAFF
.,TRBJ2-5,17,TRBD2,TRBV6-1,TGTGCCAGCAGTGCCCAAGAGGGACTAGCGGGGGGAGAGACCCAGTACTTC,CASSAQEGLAGGETQYF
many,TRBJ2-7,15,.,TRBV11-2,TGTGCCAGCAGCTTAGCCCCGGGGATGGTCTACGAGCAGTACTTC,CASSLAPGMVYEQYF
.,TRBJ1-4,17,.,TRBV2,TGTGCCAGCAGTGAAGCGACTATGAGCCCGACTAATGAAAAACTGTTTTTT,CASSEATMSPTNEKLFF